The TCR beta chain described here comes from a study of shared clonotypes between healthy human individuals. Overall study findings and caveats: Relative to memory subsets, naive subsets generally showed larger estimated richness. Sampling involved blood alone; tissue repertoires likely differ.

There are 14 residues in the CDR3. CDR1 is LGHNA and CDR2 is YSLEER in the germline V gene. Trimming removed 0 bases from V and 6 bases from J, with 9 bases in between. Those who donated were healthy HIV-negative adults, with no recent acute infections or vaccinations reported. As originally analysed: ImmunoSEQ junction-only sequences lacked quality scores, so their filtering differed. The assay was immunoSEQ multiplex PCR, and TCRdb's table has in-frame clones only and misses some. V and J calls and clone size are copied from that table; D and trimming were computed from the DNA. The table includes about a million clones, approximately 80% detected once. In its sample, this clone was seen once. Its antigen is unknown.

The gene calls are TRBV4-3 and TRBJ2-1, with D perhaps TRBD1 (5 bases). This receptor was obtained from a man aged 18 to 30 in good health. Some clones in this sample may be carry-over from other donors' samples. The specimen sequenced was memory CD4+ T cells from PBMCs. Subset denoted: CD45RA-negative fraction. The CDR3 loop reads CASSQEPTGNEQFF. The CDR3 region has the DNA TGCGCCAGCAGCCAAGAACCCACAGGCAATGAGCAGTTCTTC.